This TCR beta chain derives from a study of blood T cell repertoires in COVID-19. At the level of the study: Samples taken during acute and convalescent COVID-19 were collected in the United States, Italy and Spain. The cDNA or gDNA used as material had been derived from T cells, B-cell-depleted T cells, or PBMCs.

Original processing methods: Counts of nucleated cells, estimated from reference gene primer amplification, were obtained. The repertoire was sequenced with immunoSEQ multiplex PCR; TCRdb's copy has only in-frame clones and lacks some. V, J and clone size are taken as reported in that table, and D and trimming were inferred from the DNA itself. The sample has 300,000 to 400,000 clones, roughly 90% seen once. The Seattle patients joined while their infection was active and were tracked longitudinally afterward. V was cut by 8 bases and J by 0 bases, with 8 bases left in between. Germline V CDR1 and CDR2: ENHRY, SYGVKD. There are 13 residues in the CDR3.

Sequencing was done on a sample of peripheral blood. This clonotype was obtained from an older woman with COVID-19, enrolled during active disease. This chain links TRBV10-3 with TRBJ1-3; TRBD1 is a possible D gene (5 bases). The CDR3 protein is CAIADNSGNTIYF. In nucleotides, the CDR3 is TGTGCCATCGCGGACAACTCTGGAAACACCATATATTTT.